The 12 T cell receptor beta chains in this list originate from one sample, sequenced in a study of vaccination and CD4 T cells after COVID-19. Sequence data for DNA of cultured CD4+ T cells were generated by the Oncomine TCR Beta short-read assay. Via MiXCR, TCRdb re-called the PCR reads, giving one row per CDR3 protein. This table has some 21,000 distinct CDR3 sequences, more than 45% appearing once. Antigen specificity for these receptors is unknown. Treatment reported: roughly nine-day PBMC culture with coronavirus spike peptide pools or control peptides (ViraFEST assay). Source material: CD4+ T cells from blood, cultured in vitro. Receptors originate from a human donor who had recovered from COVID-19.

J is TRBJ2-1 and V is TRBV6-2 or TRBV6-3, with 13 bases identical to TRBD2. The CDR3 extends over 18 amino acids. Germline CDR1 reads MNHEY; CDR2 reads SVGEGT. The V segment lost 5 bases and the J segment 5 bases; nucleotides outside the gene matches: 12. The CDR3 sequence is CASSGFGLAGDWHNEQFF. CDR3 nucleotides: TGTGCCAGCAGTGGTTTTGGACTAGCGGGAGATTGGCACAATGAGCAGTTCTTC.

This clonotype turned up a few times. The chain has TRBV24-1 and TRBJ2-3; D uncertain. The germline V and J ends were trimmed by 2 bases and 0 bases, with 5 bases remaining between them. CDR1 is KGHDR and CDR2 is SFDVKD in the germline V gene. The CDR3 is made up of 14 amino acids. The CDR3 is CATSDWWSTDTQYF. The CDR3 nucleotides read TGTGCCACCAGTGATTGGTGGAGCACAGATACGCAGTATTTT.

This clonotype was recorded a few times. The chain has TRBV19 and TRBJ1-2; 9 bases fit TRBD1. This CDR3 has 16 residues. Germline CDR1 reads LNHDA; CDR2 reads SQIVND (reference sequence). The V gene end was trimmed by 5 bases and the J gene end by 7 bases; junction bases not matched to a gene: 14. The CDR3 nucleotides are TGTGCCAGTAGTTACCGCACCCTGGACAGGGGTGGTGGCTACACCTTC. Amino acid sequence: CASSYRTLDRGGGYTF.

V and J are TRBV7-2 and TRBJ2-5; no reliable D call. Trimming cost V 0 bases and J 1 base, with 9 bases left between them. From germline, CDR1 is SGHTA and CDR2 FQGNSA. This CDR3 is 15 amino acids long. The chain's CDR3 is CASSLAYGPQETQYF. In nucleotides, the CDR3 is TGTGCCAGCAGCTTAGCGTACGGACCCCAAGAGACCCAGTACTTC.

This clonotype has only a few counts. V gene TRBV6-1 combines with J gene TRBJ1-6; D is unresolved. V was clipped by 0 bases and J by 5 bases, with 11 bases between them. The germline V gene encodes CDR1 MNHNS and CDR2 SASEGT. The CDR3 consists of 16 residues. This CDR3 reads CASSEAPRPDNSPLHF. Written as DNA, the CDR3 is TGTGCCAGCAGTGAAGCGCCCAGACCTGATAATTCACCCCTCCACTTT.

The gene calls are TRBV6-1 and TRBJ2-7; maybe TRBD2 (7 bases). Germline-derived CDR1 and CDR2 are MNHNS and SASEGT. This CDR3 region has 14 residues. V was clipped by 7 bases and J by 3 bases, with 16 bases between them. CDR3 in amino acids: CASTPRGGGYEQYF. DNA for the CDR3: TGTGCCAGCACCCCCCGAGGGGGGGGCTACGAGCAGTACTTC.

This clonotype was counted only a few times. This chain uses TRBV24-1 with TRBJ2-7, with 9 bases aligning to TRBD1. CDR3 length: 15 amino acids. CDR1 is KGHDR and CDR2 is SFDVKD in the germline V gene. V dropped 3 bases and J dropped 4; count of bases not matched to a gene: 6. The chain's CDR3 is CATSDTGTGSYEQYF. The CDR3 region has the DNA TGTGCCACCAGTGATACCGGGACAGGGAGTTACGAGCAGTACTTC.

This clonotype was seen only a few times. The rearrangement links TRBV6-1 to TRBJ2-3; possibly TRBD1 for D (6 bases). Trimming shortened V by 8 bases and J by 0 bases, and 18 bases separated the two germline ends. The V gene's germline CDR1 is MNHNS and CDR2 SASEGT. CDR3 length: 16 residues. Here the CDR3 reads CASHQKGVTSTDTQYF. The CDR3 DNA reads TGTGCCAGCCACCAAAAGGGGGTAACTAGCACAGATACGCAGTATTTT.

This sequence joins TRBV19 and TRBJ1-5; no definite D call. This CDR3 spans 13 amino acids. Per the germline V gene, CDR1 is LNHDA and CDR2 is SQIVND (reference sequence). Trimming took off 3 bases at V and 6 bases at J, with 9 bases between the two ends. Here the CDR3 DNA reads TGTGCCAGTAGTATGGGGTCTCGTCAGCCCCAGCATTTT. Its translation: CASSMGSRQPQHF. The variable domain in full, with the rest retrieved from reference TRBV19 and TRBJ1-5, is DGGITQSPKYLFRKEGQNVTLSCEQNLNHDAMYWYRQDPGQGLRLIYYSQIVNDFQKGDIAEGYSVSREKKESFPLTVTSAQKNPTAFYLCASSMGSRQPQHFGDGTRLSIL.

The rearrangement joins TRBV28 to TRBJ1-1; D is undetermined. V lost 10 bases, J lost 11 bases, and 14 bases lay in between. The germline gives CDR1 MDHEN, CDR2 SYDVKM. There are 10 residues in the CDR3. CDR3 bases: TGTGCCATAGGACCGCTGGGGGCTTTCTTT. Translating it yields CAIGPLGAFF. The whole variable domain, remainder taken from reference TRBV28 and TRBJ1-1, is DVKVTQSSRYLVKRTGEKVFLECVQDMDHENMFWYRQDPGLGLRLIYFSYDVKMKEKGDIPEGYSVSREKKERFSLILESASTNQTSMYLCAIGPLGAFFGQGTRLTVV.

The chain carries TRBV27 and TRBJ2-1, with TRBD2 matching 7 bases. Germline loops: CDR1 MNHEY, CDR2 SMNVEV (reference sequence). V gave up 7 bases and J gave up 0 bases; unmatched junction bases: 12. The CDR3 sequence is 17 residues long. CDR3 DNA sequence: TGTGCCAGCACCCCTGACGGGGGGAAGCGCTCCTACAATGAGCAGTTCTTC. Residues: CASTPDGGKRSYNEQFF.

The genes are TRBV4-1 and TRBJ2-3; D is possibly TRBD1 (5 bases). The germline CDR1 and CDR2 sequences are MGHRA and YSYEKL. V gave up 8 bases and J gave up 0 bases, with 12 bases separating them. CDR3 size: 14 residues. In DNA, the CDR3 is TGCGCCAGCCGACAGATGGAAAGCACAGATACGCAGTATTTT. Its protein product is CASRQMESTDTQYF.